This T cell receptor (beta chain) was sequenced in a study of blood T cell repertoires in COVID-19 (dated by TCRdb to about 2020). In the study overall: Collaborator samples came from the United States, Italy and Spain and covered acute and convalescent phases of COVID-19. The samples were drawn from two sources: the first 160 participants of the ongoing ImmuneRACE study, and 1,254 subjects contributed by 6 global collaborators. HLA class I and class II types, where available, came from metadata supplied by the sample provider rather than from assay-based typing. The repertoires were released in a freely available public database meant as a resource for research on the immune response to SARS-CoV-2. The prospective study material was composed of cDNA or gDNA derived from T cells, B-cell-depleted T cells, or PBMCs. The dataset comprised deeply sampled blood TCRbeta repertoires from subjects exposed to, actively infected with, or recovered from COVID-19. The sample metadata nearly always contained a de-identified subject ID, COVID-19 status, age in years and sex. Points the paper makes about the study in general: The amount of clinical and demographic metadata varied by source and participant and was provided uncurated.

Each collaborating institution followed its own protocols to collect whole blood in K2EDTA tubes. For TCRbeta analysis, collaborator samples were shipped as frozen whole blood, as isolated PBMCs, or as DNA extracted from either sample type. TCRbeta CDR3 regions were amplified from genomic DNA using the immunoSEQ Assay, a bias-controlled multiplex PCR. In the source study's methods: Within the assay, amplification of reference gene primers was used to estimate how many nucleated cells each sample contained. To quantify the absolute abundance of each unique TCRbeta CDR3 rearrangement, sequence reads were collapsed and filtered. For each sample, productive Simpson clonality was calculated by taking the square root of Simpson's diversity index across productive rearrangements. TCRdb retrieved this table from immuneACCESS and kept in-frame rearrangements only. Not all clones are present; in checked studies, unresolved V genes account for under half, and no reason is known for the remainder. The V and J calls and clone size were taken over from that table, and D and trimming were inferred from the DNA. This sample holds 85,000 or so clones; 90% to 95% were observed only once. Of the sample, around 4.7% is held by the ten largest clones.

Comment on this clone: Its cognate antigen has yet to be identified. Base quality data are lacking; no much larger clone is found one base away.

The sequenced sample consisted of peripheral blood. The sequence was collected from a human donor with active COVID-19. The donor label of this sample is uncertain.

The CDR3 loop reads CASSDPGSNQPQHF. The sequence in DNA is TGTGCCAGCAGTGACCCGGGTAGCAATCAGCCCCAGCATTTT. The sequence joins TRBV6-1 to TRBJ1-5; the D gene identity is not certain. The CDR3, from cysteine to phenylalanine, totals 14 residues. Only the CDR3 portion is preserved as DNA: 42 bases, with reading frame beginning at the first base. V is reduced by 3 bases and J by 0 bases, leaving a spacing of 6 bases between them. The germline V gene specifies MNHNS as CDR1 and SASEGT as CDR2.